Each of the 29 T cell receptor beta chains below was sequenced from the same sample in a study of cytomegalovirus exposure and HLA in healthy donors. It was with 60 Vbeta and 13 Jbeta primers that the PCR ran. Sequencing was performed with immunoSEQ multiplex PCR; in TCRdb, only in-frame clones are kept and a portion is missing. The repertoire includes 100,000 to 150,000 clones, roughly 79% of them detected once, and under 3% sits in the top ten. The material sequenced was PBMCs. These receptors all stem from a boy aged 2 to 10 in good health and CMV-seronegative.

The V gene is TRBV30, the J gene TRBJ1-1, with a weak D call TRBD1 (6 bases). The CDR3 sequence is 13 residues long. Germline CDR1 is GTSNPN and CDR2 is SVGIG (reference sequence). Trimming removed 1 base from V and 1 base from J, with 7 bases in between. The CDR3 region is CAWSGDTNTEAFF. Here the CDR3 DNA reads TGTGCCTGGAGTGGGGACACGAACACTGAAGCTTTCTTT.

Of note for this clone: Its ends do not fully match the called genes, so a read error is possible. This sequence joins TRBV7-9 and TRBJ1-5; 8 bases align to TRBD1. The CDR3 totals 16 residues. Germline lookup yields CDR1 SEHNR and CDR2 FQNEAQ (reference sequence). The DNA of the CDR3 is TGTTCCAGCAGCTCATTGGACAGGGAGGAAAATCAGCCCCAGCATTTT. It codes for CSSSSLDREENQPQHF.

This chain uses TRBV6-4 with TRBJ2-1, with TRBD2 matching 7 bases. The CDR3 has 16 amino acids. With V trimmed by 3 bases and J by 3 bases, 8 bases remained unmatched. Germline CDR1 is MRHNA and CDR2 is SNTAGT. CDR3 loop: CASSESGTTVYNEQFF. The CDR3 DNA reads TGTGCCAGCAGTGAGAGCGGGACTACCGTCTACAATGAGCAGTTCTTC.

The chain combines TRBV7-2 with TRBJ1-1; weak D call: TRBD1 (5 bases). Germline V gives CDR1 SGHTA, CDR2 FQGNSA. This CDR3 has 15 amino acids. V dropped 2 bases and J dropped 1 base, with 11 bases sitting between them. For the CDR3, the DNA is TGTGCCAGCAGCTTACAGGGCTTGGGGAACACTGAAGCTTTCTTT. It codes for CASSLQGLGNTEAFF.

J is TRBJ1-2 and V is TRBV13; tentative D call: TRBD1 (5 bases). Trimming left V 5 bases short and J 2 bases short, with 15 bases between. The CDR3 is 15 residues long. CDR1 is PRHDT and CDR2 is FYEKMQ in the germline V gene (reference sequence). The CDR3 coding sequence is TGTGCCAGCAGCCGGGGCCAGGGAGGAAACTATGGCTACACCTTC. It encodes CASSRGQGGNYGYTF.

This chain uses TRBV19 with TRBJ1-5; D remains unclear. In germline, CDR1 is LNHDA, CDR2 SQIVND (reference sequence). The CDR3 runs to 18 residues. V lost 5 bases and J lost 0, with 20 bases in between. The CDR3 DNA sequence: TGTGCCAGTAGTCCCCAGGAGGAACGCTCTTATAGCAATCAGCCCCAGCATTTT. It encodes CASSPQEERSYSNQPQHF.

This chain uses TRBV4-2 with TRBJ2-5; tentatively, D is TRBD1 (5 bases). With the DNA end fitting TRBJ2-7 better, the J assignment may be wrong. This CDR3 comprises 18 residues. Germline values: CDR1 LGHNA, CDR2 YNFKEQ. DNA for the CDR3: TGTGCCAGCAGCCTGGAGACAGCCTCAAAAGCGAATTGCTGCGAGCAGTACTTC. Protein: CASSLETASKANCCEQYF.

This chain joins TRBV18 and TRBJ2-5, with TRBD2 identical over 9 bases. Unmatched junction bases numbered 6, after V lost 2 bases and J lost 5 bases. Germline values: CDR1 KGHSH, CDR2 LQKENI. The CDR3 totals 15 residues. The DNA for the CDR3 is TGTGCCAGCTCACCAGATAGCGGGAGCGGGGAGACCCAGTACTTC. This translates into CASSPDSGSGETQYF. The whole variable domain, filled in from reference TRBV18 and TRBJ2-5, reads NAGVMQNPRHLVRRRGQEARLRCSPMKGHSHVYWYRQLPEEGLKFMVYLQKENIIDESGMPKERFSAEFPKEGPSILRIQQVVRGDSAAYFCASSPDSGSGETQYFGPGTRLLVL.

This clone was seen a single time. The chain uses TRBV6-5 and TRBJ1-6, with TRBD1 matching 7 bases. The V and J ends lost 5 bases and 8 bases, in that order; junction bases with no gene match: 9. The CDR3 contains 15 residues. CDR1 is MNHEY and CDR2 is SVGAGI in the germline V gene. CDR3 residues: CASSPDGGGYSPLHF. The CDR3 nucleotides are TGTGCCAGCAGTCCTGATGGAGGGGGCTATTCACCCCTCCACTTT.

The chain employs TRBV5-8 and TRBJ1-3; D gene ambiguous. The J call is uncertain, as TRBJ2-2 better fits the DNA end. CDR1 is SGHTS and CDR2 is YDEGEE in the germline V gene. This CDR3 contains 12 residues. The CDR3 region is CASSLDTGELFF. The CDR3 DNA reads as TGTGCCAGCAGCCTAGACACCGGGGAGCTGTTTTTT.

The rearrangement joins TRBV9 to TRBJ1-1; the D is unclear. This CDR3 contains 16 residues. Trimming cost V 0 bases and J 4 bases, with 16 bases left between them. From germline, CDR1 is SGDLS and CDR2 YYNGEE. DNA for the CDR3: TGTGCCAGCAGCGTAGGGGCGGGCACCTGGGGCACTGAAGCTTTCTTT. Translation gives CASSVGAGTWGTEAFF. The variable domain in full, with the rest retrieved from reference TRBV9 and TRBJ1-1, is DSGVTQTPKHLITATGQRVTLRCSPRSGDLSVYWYQQSLDQGLQFLIQYYNGEERAKGNILERFSAQQFPDLHSELNLSSLELGDSALYFCASSVGAGTWGTEAFFGQGTRLTVV.

V is TRBV7-9 and J is TRBJ2-7, with 9 bases identical to TRBD1. The J call may be mistaken, given a closer DNA end match to TRBJ2-5. The germline CDR1 and CDR2 sequences are SEHNR and FQNEAQ (reference sequence). CDR3 length equals 15 residues. Written as DNA, the CDR3 is TGTGCCATCGGGGAACAGGGGGCATCTCGAGAGACCCAGTACTTC. Residues: CAIGEQGASRETQYF.

V gene TRBV6-5 combines with J gene TRBJ2-6; tentative D call: TRBD1 (6 bases). This CDR3 spans 14 amino acids. Germline CDR1 is MNHEY and CDR2 is SVGAGI. V shed 6 bases and J shed 4 bases, with 10 bases lying between them. For the CDR3, the DNA is TGTGCCAGCAGAACAGGGTCAGGGGCCAACGTCCTGACTTTC. Its translation: CASRTGSGANVLTF.

V usage is TRBV10-1 and J usage is TRBJ1-1; perhaps TRBD1 as D (5 bases). The CDR3 has 14 amino acids. V gave up 3 bases and J gave up 10 bases, with 18 bases separating them. Per the germline V gene, CDR1 is WNHNN and CDR2 is SYGVQD (reference sequence). CDR3 sequence: CASSESRGPHGAFF. The CDR3 coding sequence is TGCGCCAGCAGTGAAAGTAGGGGCCCTCACGGAGCTTTCTTT.

This sequence joins TRBV4-2 and TRBJ1-1, with a weak D call TRBD1 (5 bases). The germline V gene encodes CDR1 LGHNA and CDR2 YNFKEQ. The length of the CDR3 is 15 residues. Trimming shortened V by 0 bases and J by 1 base, and 9 bases separated the two germline ends. CDR3 in amino acids: CASSQDQDRNTEAFF. The CDR3, as DNA: TGTGCCAGCAGCCAAGATCAAGACAGGAACACTGAAGCTTTCTTT.

The chain joins TRBV7-9 to TRBJ2-5; 12 bases match TRBD2. Germline lookup yields CDR1 SEHNR and CDR2 FQNEAQ (reference sequence). There are 18 residues in the CDR3. The trim removed 5 bases at V and 2 bases at J, leaving 12 bases unmatched. The CDR3: CASSPREWTSGKQETQYF. The CDR3 nucleotides are TGTGCCAGCAGCCCGAGGGAATGGACTAGCGGGAAACAAGAGACCCAGTACTTC.

This chain links TRBV7-8 with TRBJ1-4, with D perhaps TRBD1 (5 bases). V lost 6 bases and J lost 8, with 19 bases in between. The CDR3 has 15 amino acids. Germline V lookup: CDR1 SGHVS, CDR2 FQNEAQ. This chain's CDR3 is CASSFPRWGEEKLFF. The DNA of the CDR3 is TGTGCCAGCAGTTTCCCCCGGTGGGGGGAAGAAAAACTGTTTTTT.

V and J are TRBV11-2 and TRBJ2-2, with D tentatively TRBD1 (6 bases). Germline V gene data show CDR1 as SGHAT and CDR2 as FQNNGV. V was pared by 5 bases and J by 0 bases, with 19 bases between. The CDR3 contains 18 residues. In DNA form, the CDR3 reads TGTGCCAGCAGCCCATCCACCGGGACAAAAGCGAACACCGGGGAGCTGTTTTTT. Its protein product is CASSPSTGTKANTGELFF.

This rearrangement joins TRBV23-1 to TRBJ1-3; D uncertain. TRBV23-1 falls under the ORF class, with uncertain function. The ends were cut back, 0 bases at V and 0 bases at J, with 18 bases in the middle. CDR3 length: 19 residues. The CDR3 reads CASSQSTGLGPPSGNTIYF. The CDR3 DNA reads TGCGCCAGCAGTCAATCGACCGGACTTGGTCCCCCCTCTGGAAACACCATATATTTT.

The V and J genes are TRBV6-5 and TRBJ1-2; 8 bases are shared with TRBD1. The J segment lost 4 bases and the V segment lost 5 bases, leaving 9 bases of the junction unmatched. CDR3 size: 15 residues. Germline CDR1 reads MNHEY; CDR2 reads SVGAGI. The CDR3: CASSPRTGPAYGYTF. The CDR3 coding sequence is TGTGCCAGCAGTCCCCGGACAGGGCCGGCCTATGGCTACACCTTC.

There are a few counts of this clone. V is TRBV29-1 and J is TRBJ2-5; D is unclear. Trimming removed 3 bases at V and 3 bases at J, with 11 bases between. Germline V lookup: CDR1 SQVTM, CDR2 ANQGSEA. This CDR3 has 13 residues. The CDR3 nucleotides read TGCAGCGTTGACGCCCTACGGGAAGAGACCCAGTACTTC. It translates to CSVDALREETQYF.

The J gene is TRBJ2-7, the V gene TRBV5-1, with D tentatively TRBD1 (5 bases). The CDR3 is 13 amino acids. Germline values: CDR1 SGHRS, CDR2 YFSETQ. Trimming took off 4 bases at V and 5 bases at J, with 13 bases between the two ends. CDR3 nucleotide sequence: TGCGCCAGCAGCCCCTCCTTGGGGCACGAGCAGTACTTC. Amino acid sequence: CASSPSLGHEQYF.

The chain uses TRBV2 and TRBJ1-2; maybe TRBD1 (5 bases). CDR1 SNHLY and CDR2 FYNNEI come from the germline V gene. V shed 10 bases and J shed 4 bases, with 16 bases lying between them. The CDR3 totals 13 residues. CDR3 coding DNA: TGTGCCACCCTCAGTGGACAAAGCTATGGCTACACCTTC. Encoded protein: CATLSGQSYGYTF.

The chain recombines TRBV18 with TRBJ1-1, with TRBD1 as a possible D gene (6 bases). CDR3 length: 15 amino acids. The ends were cut back, 3 bases at V and 2 bases at J, with 13 bases in the middle. Germline-derived CDR1 and CDR2 are KGHSH and LQKENI. CDR3 region: CASSPLGADNTEAFF. In DNA, the CDR3 is TGTGCCAGCTCACCTTTGGGGGCAGACAACACTGAAGCTTTCTTT.

The rearrangement uses TRBV7-8 and TRBJ2-2; tentatively, D is TRBD2 (7 bases). Germline V CDR1 and CDR2: SGHVS, FQNEAQ. This CDR3 is built from 16 residues. The ends were cut back, 8 bases at V and 4 bases at J, with 20 bases in the middle. Written as DNA, the CDR3 is TGTGCCAGCCCGAGTGGGGGGGGGCGCGGCACCGGGGAGCTGTTTTTT. Translated: CASPSGGGRGTGELFF. Based on the CDR3 plus reference TRBV7-8 and TRBJ2-2, the full variable domain is GAGVSQSPRYKVAKRGQDVALRCDPISGHVSLFWYQQALGQGPEFLTYFQNEAQLDKSGLPSDRFFAERPEGSVSTLKIQRTQQEDSAVYLCASPSGGGRGTGELFFGEGSRLTVL.

The chain combines TRBV4-2 with TRBJ2-7; 11 nucleotides align to TRBD2. The J segment lost 2 bases and the V segment lost 5 bases, leaving 11 bases of the junction unmatched. The CDR3 has 17 residues. Germline V gives CDR1 LGHNA, CDR2 YNFKEQ. For the CDR3, the DNA is TGTGCCAGCAGCGGGGGGCTAGCGGGGGGAACAACCTACGAGCAGTACTTC. It specifies CASSGGLAGGTTYEQYF.

The sample holds a few counts of this clone. V is TRBV5-6 and J is TRBJ2-7, with TRBD2 identical over 8 bases. The CDR3 is 14 amino acids. CDR1 is SGHDT, CDR2 YYEEEE, per germline. V trimming: 0 bases; J trimming: 9 bases; junction bases outside the gene matches: 8. The CDR3 is CASSLGAGGRPQYV. The CDR3 nucleotides read TGTGCCAGCAGCTTGGGAGCCGGCGGGAGGCCGCAGTACGTC.

This clone showed up just a few times. The V gene is TRBV29-1, the J gene TRBJ1-1, with D perhaps matching TRBD1 (5 bases). Trimming cost V 4 bases and J 1 base, with 7 bases left between them. This CDR3 has 12 residues. The germline V gene has CDR1 SQVTM and CDR2 ANQGSEA. CDR3 nucleotides: TGCAGCGTTGGCGGGACGAACACTGAAGCTTTCTTT. It translates to CSVGGTNTEAFF.

The chain links TRBV10-2 to TRBJ1-6; perhaps TRBD1 as D (5 bases). Germline values: CDR1 WSHSY, CDR2 SAAADI. The CDR3 length is 14 residues. V was shortened by 8 bases and J by 7 bases, with 15 bases between the two germline ends. The CDR3 DNA reads as TGCGCCAGCTGCGACAGAGGAGGGAATTCACCCCTCCACTTT. Translating it yields CASCDRGGNSPLHF.